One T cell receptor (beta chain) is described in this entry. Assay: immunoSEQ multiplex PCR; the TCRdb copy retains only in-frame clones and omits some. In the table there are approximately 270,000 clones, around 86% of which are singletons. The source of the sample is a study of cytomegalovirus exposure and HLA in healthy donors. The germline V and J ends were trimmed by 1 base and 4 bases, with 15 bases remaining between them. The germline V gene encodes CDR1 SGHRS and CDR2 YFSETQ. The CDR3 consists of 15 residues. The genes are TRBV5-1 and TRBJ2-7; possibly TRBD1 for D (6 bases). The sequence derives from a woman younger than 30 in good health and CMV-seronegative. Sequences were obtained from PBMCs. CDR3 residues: CASSLYPGTPYEQYF. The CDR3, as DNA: TGCGCCAGCAGCTTGTACCCCGGGACACCTTACGAGCAGTACTTC.